These T cell receptor beta chains were read from a single sample in a study of cytomegalovirus exposure and HLA in healthy donors. TCRdb's copy holds only in-frame clones and misses some; the assay was immunoSEQ multiplex PCR. The sample consists of under 200,000 clones, roughly 70% of them appearing once. The specimen sequenced was PBMCs. The origin of the receptors is a woman aged 25 to 45 in good health and CMV-seronegative. Both conserved end residues are part of each CDR3. A D gene is named only where the DNA matches it firmly. Not all rows give a size; the values are once, few, many and, for expanded clones, a class.

once . TRBJ1-2 TRBV11-2 TGTGCCAGCAGCTTAGATTTCCAGGGAAGTGGCTACACCTTC CASSLDFQGSGYTF
. TRBD1 TRBJ2-5 TRBV4-1 TGCGCCAGCAGCCGCCCCGGTCAGGGGGCAAGGGAGACCCAGTACTTC CASSRPGQGARETQYF
. . TRBJ2-5 TRBV27 TGTGCCAGCAGAAGGACCGGGAAAGAGACCCAGTACTTC CASRRTGKETQYF
. TRBD1 TRBJ1-2 TRBV27 TGTGCCAGCAGTCTAGGACAGGGCGTTAGTGGCTACACCTTC CASSLGQGVSGYTF
. . TRBJ1-1 TRBV5-1 TGCGCCAGCAGCTCGCGACAGAATCGGAACACTGAAGCTTTCTTT CASSSRQNRNTEAFF
. TRBD1 TRBJ2-7 TRBV5-1 TGCGCCAGCACCCTGGTGGGACAGGGGGCTCTAGAGCAGTACTTC CASTLVGQGALEQYF
. . TRBJ2-2 TRBV19 TGTGCCAGCTTCCGGACACCGAACACCGGGGAGCTGTTTTTT CASFRTPNTGELFF
. TRBD2 TRBJ2-1 TRBV7-8 TGTGCCAGCAGCCACCGAGCCCCGCAAGCGGGGGAAACAAAAAATGAGCAGTTCTTC CASSHRAPQAGETKNEQFF
. TRBD1 TRBJ1-1 TRBV11-2 TGTGCCAGCAGAAGGGGGCTGGGGGAGAGTGAAGCTTTCTTT CASRRGLGESEAFF
. TRBD2 TRBJ2-5 TRBV6-4 TGTGCCAGCAGTGAAATAGCGGGAGCCCAAGAGACCCAGTACTTC CASSEIAGAQETQYF
few . TRBJ2-1 TRBV2 TGTGCCAGCAGCGGGGGACCTTACAATGAGCAGTTCTTC CASSGGPYNEQFF
few . TRBJ2-3 TRBV9 TGTGCCAGCAGCGTGATGCAGGCTAGCACAGATACGCAGTATTTT CASSVMQASTDTQYF
. . TRBJ2-3 TRBV4-3 TGCGCCAGCAGCCAAGATTTCGGGAGTCGGTATTTT CASSQDFGSRYF
once TRBD2 TRBJ2-1 TRBV27 TGTGCCAGCAAAGTAAGCGGGAGTTACAATGAGCAGTTCTTC CASKVSGSYNEQFF
. TRBD1 TRBJ1-6 TRBV2 TGTGCCAGCAGTGAAAACCCGGACAGGGACTCACCCCTCCACTTT CASSENPDRDSPLHF
. TRBD1 TRBJ2-7 TRBV27 TGTGCCAGCAGTCCACTGGGACAGGGGGTTAACGAGCAGTACTTC CASSPLGQGVNEQYF
few . TRBJ1-4 TRBV6-6 TGTGCCAGCAGTCGGTCATGGGGGCAGAGTAATGAAAAACTGTTTTTT CASSRSWGQSNEKLFF
few TRBD2 TRBJ2-7 TRBV5-1 TGCGCCAGCAGCTCTTTTTCCGGGGGGGCTGTTTACGAGCAGTACTTC CASSSFSGGAVYEQYF
. . TRBJ2-3 TRBV11-2 TGTGCCAGCAGGTTCGGGAGCCCCACAGATACGCAGTATTTT CASRFGSPTDTQYF
. TRBD1 TRBJ2-7 TRBV6-6 TGTGCCAGCACGGTACAGGGGTCTACCTACGAGCAGTACTTC CASTVQGSTYEQYF
. TRBD2 TRBJ2-3 TRBV19 TGTGCCAGTTCACCGGGACTAGCAGCAGATACGCAGTATTTT CASSPGLAADTQYF
. . TRBJ2-1 TRBV4-3 TGCGCCAGCAGCCAATTCTCTAGCTCCTACAATGAGCAGTTCTTC CASSQFSSSYNEQFF